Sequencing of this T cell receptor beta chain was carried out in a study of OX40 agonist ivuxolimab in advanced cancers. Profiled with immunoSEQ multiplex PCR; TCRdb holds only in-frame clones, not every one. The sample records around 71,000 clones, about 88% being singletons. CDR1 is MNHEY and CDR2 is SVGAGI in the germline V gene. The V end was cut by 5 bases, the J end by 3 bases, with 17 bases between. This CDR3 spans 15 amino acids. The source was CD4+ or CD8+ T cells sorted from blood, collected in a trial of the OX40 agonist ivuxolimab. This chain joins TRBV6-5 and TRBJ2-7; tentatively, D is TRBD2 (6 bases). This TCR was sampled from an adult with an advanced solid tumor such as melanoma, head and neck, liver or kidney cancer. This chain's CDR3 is CASSTGVAELYEQYF. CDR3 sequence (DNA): TGTGCCAGCAGTACGGGGGTAGCGGAACTCTACGAGCAGTACTTC.